Listed below are T cell receptor beta chains from one sample, sequenced in a study of shared clonotypes between healthy human individuals. The method was immunoSEQ multiplex PCR; TCRdb's version includes in-frame clones alone and lacks a portion of them. Here the sample spans about 590,000 clones, 95% being singletons. The source material was naive CD8+ T cells sorted from blood. These receptors all come from a woman aged 30 to 39 in good health. CDR3s include the opening cysteine and the closing phenylalanine or tryptophan. The D gene is left open where the match is weak. Clone size is stated in some rows and not others, as once, few, many or a class when expanded.

D	J	size	V	DNA	CDR3
TRBD2	TRBJ2-7	NA	TRBV7-8	TGTGCCAGCAGCTCTCACCCTCGACTAGCGGGAGGCTTTTCTGGAATCTACGAGCAGTACTTC	CASSSHPRLAGGFSGIYEQYF
NA	TRBJ1-6	NA	TRBV28	TGTGCCAGCAGTTTAGTGGCAGGCCTAAATTCACCCCTCCACTTT	CASSLVAGLNSPLHF
NA	TRBJ2-7	NA	TRBV27	TGTGCCAGCAGTTCCAAGGGGGGGCTGTACGAGCAGTACTTC	CASSSKGGLYEQYF
TRBD1	TRBJ1-1	NA	TRBV6-1	TGTGCCAGCAGTGACCCGGGACAGGGGAACACTGAAGCTTTCTTT	CASSDPGQGNTEAFF
TRBD2	TRBJ2-2	NA	TRBV28	TGTGCCAGCAGTTTATCGGGGGTTGACGGGAGGGCCTTTATCGGGGAGCTGTTTTTT	CASSLSGVDGRAFIGELFF
NA	TRBJ2-7	NA	TRBV7-9	TGTGCCAGCAGCCCCCGCCGGGTGGGGGACGGTAGCTCCTACGAGCAGTACTTC	CASSPRRVGDGSSYEQYF
NA	TRBJ2-7	NA	TRBV13	TGTGCCAGCAGCTTAAGGGGTTCCTACGAGCAGTACTTC	CASSLRGSYEQYF
TRBD2	TRBJ2-3	once	TRBV5-1	TGCGCCAGCAGCTTGAGTGGCGGGAGGGGACCCACAGATACGCAGTATTTT	CASSLSGGRGPTDTQYF
NA	TRBJ2-2	NA	TRBV7-9	TGTGCCAGCACACCGGGACTTTCTGACTCCGGGGAGCTGTTTTTT	CASTPGLSDSGELFF
NA	TRBJ2-1	NA	TRBV7-9	TGTGCCAGCAGCTTAGTACTACAGACTTCTAACAATGAGCAGTTCTTC	CASSLVLQTSNNEQFF
TRBD2	TRBJ2-7	NA	TRBV28	TGTGCCAGCAGTCTAACTAGCGGGAATTGGTACGAGCAGTACTTC	CASSLTSGNWYEQYF
NA	TRBJ1-2	once	TRBV5-1	TGCGCCAGCAGCTCAACGGTAGACTATGGCTACACCTTC	CASSSTVDYGYTF
NA	TRBJ1-3	NA	TRBV7-2	TGTGCCAGCAGCCGCAATCCGGGATTAGGAGGCACCATATATTTT	CASSRNPGLGGTIYF
NA	TRBJ1-2	NA	TRBV19	TGTGCCAGTAATCGAAACGGTGACTATGGCTACACCTTC	CASNRNGDYGYTF
NA	TRBJ2-1	NA	TRBV27	TGTGCCAGCAGTTTATCGATGGTAGCGGAGTACAATGAGCAGTTCTTC	CASSLSMVAEYNEQFF